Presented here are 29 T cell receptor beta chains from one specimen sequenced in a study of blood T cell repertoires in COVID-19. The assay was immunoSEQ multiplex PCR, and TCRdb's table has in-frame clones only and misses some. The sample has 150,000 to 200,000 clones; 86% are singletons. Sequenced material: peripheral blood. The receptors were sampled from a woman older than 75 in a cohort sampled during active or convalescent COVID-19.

The CDR3 sequence: CASSMRRLDTEAFF. CDR3 DNA: TGTGCCAGTAGTATGAGGCGGCTTGACACTGAAGCTTTCTTT. The V call is TRBV19, the J call TRBJ1-1; D is unclear. V lost 3 bases and J lost 3, with 11 bases in between. The CDR3 runs to 14 residues. Germline lookup yields CDR1 LNHDA and CDR2 SQIVND (reference sequence).

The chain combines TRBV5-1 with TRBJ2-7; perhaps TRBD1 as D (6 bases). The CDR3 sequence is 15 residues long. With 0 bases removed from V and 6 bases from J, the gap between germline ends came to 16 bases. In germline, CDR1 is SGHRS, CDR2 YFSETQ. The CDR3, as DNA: TGCGCCAGCAGCTTGGGGGGGCGGCCCGTGAGCGAGCAGTACTTC. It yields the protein CASSLGGRPVSEQYF.

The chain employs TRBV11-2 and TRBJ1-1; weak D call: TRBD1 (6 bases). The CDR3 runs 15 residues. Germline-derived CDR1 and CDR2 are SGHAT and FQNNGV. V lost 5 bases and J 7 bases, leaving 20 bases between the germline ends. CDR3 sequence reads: CASSLIQGPRGEAFF. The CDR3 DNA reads TGTGCCAGCAGCCTAATACAGGGCCCTCGAGGTGAAGCTTTCTTT.

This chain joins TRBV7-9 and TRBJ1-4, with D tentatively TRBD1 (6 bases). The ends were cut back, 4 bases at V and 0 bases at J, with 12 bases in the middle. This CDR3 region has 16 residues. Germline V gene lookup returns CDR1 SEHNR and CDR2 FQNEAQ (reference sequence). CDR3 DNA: TGTGCCAGCAGCTCCTGGGACACTCCAACTAATGAAAAACTGTTTTTT. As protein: CASSSWDTPTNEKLFF.

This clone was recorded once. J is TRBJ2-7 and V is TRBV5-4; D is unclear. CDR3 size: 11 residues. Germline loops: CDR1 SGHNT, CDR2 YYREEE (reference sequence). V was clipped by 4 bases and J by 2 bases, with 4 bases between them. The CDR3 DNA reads TGTGCCAGCAGCCCCACCTACGAGCAGTACTTC. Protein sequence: CASSPTYEQYF.

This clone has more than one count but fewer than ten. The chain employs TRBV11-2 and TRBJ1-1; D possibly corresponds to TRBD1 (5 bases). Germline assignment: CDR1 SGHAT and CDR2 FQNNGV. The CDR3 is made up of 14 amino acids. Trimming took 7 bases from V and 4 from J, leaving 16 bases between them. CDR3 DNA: TGTGCCAGCAACCCCGTGAAGGGGCCCACTGAAGCTTTCTTT. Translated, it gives CASNPVKGPTEAFF. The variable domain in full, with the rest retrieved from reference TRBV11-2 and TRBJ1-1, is EAGVAQSPRYKIIEKRQSVAFWCNPISGHATLYWYQQILGQGPKLLIQFQNNGVVDDSQLPKDRFSAERLKGVDSTLKIQPAKLEDSAVYLCASNPVKGPTEAFFGQGTRLTVV.

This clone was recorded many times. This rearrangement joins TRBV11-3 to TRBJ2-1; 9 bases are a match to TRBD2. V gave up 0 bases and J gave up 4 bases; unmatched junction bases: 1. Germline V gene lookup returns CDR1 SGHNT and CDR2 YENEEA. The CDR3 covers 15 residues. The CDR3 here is CASSLEAGGYNEQFF. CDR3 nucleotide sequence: TGTGCCAGCAGCTTAGAAGCGGGGGGTTACAATGAGCAGTTCTTC.

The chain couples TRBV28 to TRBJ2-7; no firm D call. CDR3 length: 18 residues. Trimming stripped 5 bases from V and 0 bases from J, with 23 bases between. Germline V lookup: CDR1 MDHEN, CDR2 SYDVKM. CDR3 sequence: CASSPYGRVVSFSYEQYF. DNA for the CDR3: TGTGCCAGCAGTCCATACGGCCGGGTCGTTAGTTTCTCCTACGAGCAGTACTTC.

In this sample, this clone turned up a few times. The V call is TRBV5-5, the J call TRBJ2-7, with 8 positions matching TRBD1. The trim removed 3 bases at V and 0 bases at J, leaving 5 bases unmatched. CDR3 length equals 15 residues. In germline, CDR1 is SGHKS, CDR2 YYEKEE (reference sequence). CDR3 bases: TGTGCCAGCAGCTGGGCGGGACAGGCCTCCTACGAGCAGTACTTC. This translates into CASSWAGQASYEQYF.

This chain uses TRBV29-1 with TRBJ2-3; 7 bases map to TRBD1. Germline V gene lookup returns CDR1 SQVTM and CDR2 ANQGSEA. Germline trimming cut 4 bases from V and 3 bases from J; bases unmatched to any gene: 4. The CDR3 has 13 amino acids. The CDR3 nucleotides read TGCAGCGTTGGGAGCAGGGGGACAGATACGCAGTATTTT. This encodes CSVGSRGTDTQYF.

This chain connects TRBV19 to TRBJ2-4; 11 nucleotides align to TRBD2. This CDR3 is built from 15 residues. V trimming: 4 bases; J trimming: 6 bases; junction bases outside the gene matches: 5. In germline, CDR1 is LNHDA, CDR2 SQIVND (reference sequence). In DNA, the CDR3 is TGTGCCAGTAGTACGGGGACTAGCGGCGCAAACATTCAGTACTTC. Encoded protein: CASSTGTSGANIQYF. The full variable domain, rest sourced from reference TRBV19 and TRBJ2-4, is DGGITQSPKYLFRKEGQNVTLSCEQNLNHDAMYWYRQDPGQGLRLIYYSQIVNDFQKGDIAEGYSVSREKKESFPLTVTSAQKNPTAFYLCASSTGTSGANIQYFGAGTRLSVL.

The CDR3: CASSISRGMETQYF. CDR3 coding DNA: TGTGCCAGTAGTATCAGCCGGGGAATGGAGACCCAGTACTTC. The V gene is TRBV19, the J gene TRBJ2-5; possibly TRBD2 for D (5 bases). Germline values: CDR1 LNHDA, CDR2 SQIVND (reference sequence). V lost 3 bases and J 5 bases, leaving 13 bases between the germline ends. The CDR3 extends over 14 amino acids.

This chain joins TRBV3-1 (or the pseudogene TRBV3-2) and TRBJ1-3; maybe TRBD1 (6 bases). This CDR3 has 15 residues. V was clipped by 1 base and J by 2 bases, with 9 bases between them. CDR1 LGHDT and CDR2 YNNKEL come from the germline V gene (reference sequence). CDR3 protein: CASSQGPGAGNTIYF. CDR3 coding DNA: TGTGCCAGCAGCCAAGGGCCAGGGGCTGGAAACACCATATATTTT.

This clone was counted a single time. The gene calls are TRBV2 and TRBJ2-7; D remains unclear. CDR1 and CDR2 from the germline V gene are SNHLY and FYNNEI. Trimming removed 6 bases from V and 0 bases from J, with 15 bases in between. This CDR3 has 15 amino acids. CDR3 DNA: TGTGCCAGCAGCCAACGGTACTTGAACTCCTACGAGCAGTACTTC. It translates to CASSQRYLNSYEQYF.

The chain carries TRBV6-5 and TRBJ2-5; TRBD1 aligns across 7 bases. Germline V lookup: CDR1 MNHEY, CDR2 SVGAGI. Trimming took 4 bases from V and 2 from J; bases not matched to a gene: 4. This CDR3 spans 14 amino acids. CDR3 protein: CASSWQGVQETQYF. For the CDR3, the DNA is TGTGCCAGCAGTTGGCAGGGGGTTCAAGAGACCCAGTACTTC.

The CDR3 DNA follows: TGTGCCAGCAGCCAAAATCAGCCCCAGCATTTT. Protein product: CASSQNQPQHF. This sequence joins TRBV27 and TRBJ1-5; no firm D call. Germline V gene lookup returns CDR1 MNHEY and CDR2 SMNVEV (reference sequence). Between the trimmed V and J ends, which lost 6 bases and 4 bases, there was a span of 4 bases. The CDR3 is made up of 11 amino acids.

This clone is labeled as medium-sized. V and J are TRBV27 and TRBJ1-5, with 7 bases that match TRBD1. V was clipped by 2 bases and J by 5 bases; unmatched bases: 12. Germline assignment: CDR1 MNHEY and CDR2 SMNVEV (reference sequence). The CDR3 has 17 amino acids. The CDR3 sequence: CASSLIVLAGGDQPQHF. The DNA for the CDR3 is TGTGCCAGCAGTTTAATCGTATTGGCAGGGGGTGATCAGCCCCAGCATTTT.

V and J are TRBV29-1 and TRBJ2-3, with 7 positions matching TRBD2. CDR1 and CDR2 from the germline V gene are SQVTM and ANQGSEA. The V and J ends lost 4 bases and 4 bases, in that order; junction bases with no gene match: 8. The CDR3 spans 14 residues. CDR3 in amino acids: CSVAASGASDTQYF. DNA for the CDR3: TGCAGCGTTGCGGCTAGCGGAGCTTCAGATACGCAGTATTTT.

The CDR3 here is CASSAMRGAGLEGYTF. CDR3 nucleotide sequence: TGTGCCAGCAGCGCAATGAGAGGGGCGGGGCTGGAAGGCTACACCTTC. This sequence joins TRBV7-9 and TRBJ1-2; weak D call: TRBD1 (5 bases). CDR3 length: 16 residues. Germline values: CDR1 SEHNR, CDR2 FQNEAQ (reference sequence). The ends were cut back, 5 bases at V and 8 bases at J, with 24 bases in the middle.

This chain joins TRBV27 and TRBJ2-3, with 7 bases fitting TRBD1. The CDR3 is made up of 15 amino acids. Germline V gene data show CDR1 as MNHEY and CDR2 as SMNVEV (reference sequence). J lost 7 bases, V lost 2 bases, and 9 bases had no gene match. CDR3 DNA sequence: TGTGCCAGCAGTTTAGAACCGGGACAGCTTCATACGCAGTATTTT. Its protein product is CASSLEPGQLHTQYF.

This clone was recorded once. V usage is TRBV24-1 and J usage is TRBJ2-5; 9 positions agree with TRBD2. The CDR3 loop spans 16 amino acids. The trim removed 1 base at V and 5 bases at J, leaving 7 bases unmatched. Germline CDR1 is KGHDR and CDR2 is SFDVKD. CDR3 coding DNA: TGTGCCACCAGTGATTTTCGCGGGGGGGCAGGTGAGACCCAGTACTTC. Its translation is CATSDFRGGAGETQYF.

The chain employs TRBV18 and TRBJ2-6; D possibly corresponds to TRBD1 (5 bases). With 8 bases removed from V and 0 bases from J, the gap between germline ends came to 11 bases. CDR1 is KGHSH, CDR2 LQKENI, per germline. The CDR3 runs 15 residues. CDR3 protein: CASPLGPSGANVLTF. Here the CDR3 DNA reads TGTGCCAGCCCATTGGGGCCCTCTGGGGCCAACGTCCTGACTTTC.

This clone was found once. For the CDR3, the DNA is TGTGCCAGCAGTCGAGGGCCGGGCGGGTCGGGTGAGCAGTTCTTC. This encodes CASSRGPGGSGEQFF. The chain links TRBV11-3 to TRBJ2-1; D might be TRBD2 (5 bases). The ends were cut back, 6 bases at V and 9 bases at J, with 21 bases in the middle. The V gene's germline CDR1 is SGHNT and CDR2 YENEEA. The CDR3 contains 15 residues.

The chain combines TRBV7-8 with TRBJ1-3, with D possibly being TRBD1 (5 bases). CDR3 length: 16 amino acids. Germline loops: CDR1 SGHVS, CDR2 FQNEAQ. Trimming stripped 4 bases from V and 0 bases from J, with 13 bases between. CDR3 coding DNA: TGTGCCAGCAGCTCGATAGAGACAGTCTCTGGAAACACCATATATTTT. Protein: CASSSIETVSGNTIYF.

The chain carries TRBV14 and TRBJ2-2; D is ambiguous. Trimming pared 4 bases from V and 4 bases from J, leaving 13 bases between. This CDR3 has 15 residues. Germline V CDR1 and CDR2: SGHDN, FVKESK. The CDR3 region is CASSLSLAPTGELFF. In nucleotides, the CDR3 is TGTGCCAGCAGCCTAAGTTTAGCCCCCACCGGGGAGCTGTTTTTT. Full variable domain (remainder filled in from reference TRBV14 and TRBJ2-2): EAGVTQFPSHSVIEKGQTVTLRCDPISGHDNLYWYRRVMGKEIKFLLHFVKESKQDESGMPNNRFLAERTGGTYSTLKVQPAELEDSGVYFCASSLSLAPTGELFFGEGSRLTVL.

CDR3 in DNA: TGTGCCAGCAGCTTAGCCAGCTACAATGAGCAGTTCTTC. Translating gives CASSLASYNEQFF. The V call is TRBV7-9, the J call TRBJ2-1, with unresolved D. In germline, CDR1 is SEHNR, CDR2 FQNEAQ (reference sequence). This CDR3 spans 13 amino acids. V lost 0 bases, J lost 3 bases, and 3 bases lay in between.

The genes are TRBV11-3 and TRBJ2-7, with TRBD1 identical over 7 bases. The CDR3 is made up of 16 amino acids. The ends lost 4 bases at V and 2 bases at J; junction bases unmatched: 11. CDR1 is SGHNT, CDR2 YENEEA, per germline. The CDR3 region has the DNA TGTGCCAGCAGCTCGCCCACCAGGGACAGTCCCTACGAGCAGTACTTC. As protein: CASSSPTRDSPYEQYF.

CDR3 coding DNA: TGTGCCAGCAGCCTCGGTCGCGATTCACCCCTCCACTTT. Protein product: CASSLGRDSPLHF. The chain uses TRBV5-6 and TRBJ1-6; D is ambiguous. Trimming cost V 4 bases and J 8 bases, with 10 bases left between them. This CDR3 comprises 13 residues. Per the germline V gene, CDR1 is SGHDT and CDR2 is YYEEEE. The full variable domain, with the rest looked up from reference TRBV5-6 and TRBJ1-6, is DAGVTQSPTHLIKTRGQQVTLRCSPKSGHDTVSWYQQALGQGPQFIFQYYEEEERQRGNFPDRFSGHQFPNYSSELNVNALLLGDSALYLCASSLGRDSPLHFGNGTRLTVT.

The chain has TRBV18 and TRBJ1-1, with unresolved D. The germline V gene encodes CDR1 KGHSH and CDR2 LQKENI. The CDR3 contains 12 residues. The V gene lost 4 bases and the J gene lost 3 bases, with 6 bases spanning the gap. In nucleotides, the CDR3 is TGTGCCAGCTCACGGCTGGACACTGAAGCTTTCTTT. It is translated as CASSRLDTEAFF.